This is a list of T cell receptor beta chains from one sample in a study of cytomegalovirus exposure and HLA in healthy donors. Method: immunoSEQ multiplex PCR; TCRdb's copy keeps in-frame clones and lacks some. Among roughly 93,000 clones listed, about 80% were seen once. Sequencing was carried out using PBMCs. The receptors were sampled from a young man in good health and CMV-seropositive. The CDR3 runs from the conserved cysteine through the conserved F or W. Each record gives: J gene, V gene, D gene, clone size, CDR3 DNA, CDR3 protein. The D gene is left open where the match is weak. For some rows the clone size is stated as once, few or many, or as a class when expanded; others skip it.

>TRBJ1-1|TRBV6-1|NA|once
TGTGCCACCCCGGGGAGGTACACTGAAGCTTTCTTT
CATPGRYTEAFF
>TRBJ1-5|TRBV11-2|NA|NA
TGTGCCAGCAGCTTACAGGAGGATCAGCCCCAGCATTTT
CASSLQEDQPQHF
>TRBJ2-1|TRBV5-4|TRBD2|NA
TGTGCCAGCAGCTTGACTAGCGGGGGTACCAATGAGCAGTTCTTC
CASSLTSGGTNEQFF
>TRBJ2-3|TRBV27|TRBD2|NA
TGTGCCAGCAGTTTCGGGCGGGGGAGAAGCACAGATACGCAGTATTTT
CASSFGRGRSTDTQYF
>TRBJ2-7|TRBV5-4|NA|NA
TGTGCCAGCAGCTTGGACGGGGGTAGGGCCTACGAGCAGTACTTC
CASSLDGGRAYEQYF
>TRBJ2-2|TRBV5-4|TRBD1|NA
TGTGCCAGCAGCCTCGGGACAGGGGGCATCACCGGGGAGCTGTTTTTT
CASSLGTGGITGELFF
>TRBJ1-1|TRBV10-3|TRBD1|NA
TGTGCCATCAGGGGGACAGGGGGCCACACTGAAGCTTTCTTT
CAIRGTGGHTEAFF
>TRBJ1-1|TRBV15|TRBD1|NA
TGTGCCACCAGCAGGACAGGGATGAACACTGAAGCTTTCTTT
CATSRTGMNTEAFF
>TRBJ1-2|TRBV5-1|TRBD1|few
TGCGCCAGCAGCTTAAATACCGGGACAGCCTATGGCTACACCTTC
CASSLNTGTAYGYTF
>TRBJ2-5|TRBV29-1|TRBD1|NA
TGCAGCGTTGAAGAAGGGACAGTGCGGGAGACCCAGTACTTC
CSVEEGTVRETQYF
>TRBJ2-3|TRBV19|NA|NA
TGTGCCAGTAGTATACTCGGTACGCAGTATTTT
CASSILGTQYF
>TRBJ2-2|TRBV9|TRBD2|once
TGTGCCAGCAGTCAATTCACCGGGACTACCACCGGGGAGCTGTTTTTT
CASSQFTGTTTGELFF
>TRBJ1-5|TRBV6-1|NA|few
TGTGCCAGCAGTGAATACGGTAGCAATCAGCCCCAGCATTTT
CASSEYGSNQPQHF
>TRBJ2-6|TRBV18|NA|NA
TGTGCCAGCTCAGTACAGGGATTCTACTCTGGGGCCAACGTCCTGACTTTC
CASSVQGFYSGANVLTF
>TRBJ1-5|TRBV7-2|NA|NA
TGTGCCAGCACCCCCGTTGGTGCGGGCAATCAGCCCCAGCATTTT
CASTPVGAGNQPQHF
>TRBJ2-7|TRBV28|NA|NA
TGTGCGACTGCATACTCCTACGAGCAGTACTTC
CATAYSYEQYF
>TRBJ1-1|TRBV2|TRBD1|few
TGTGCCAGCAGGACGACAGGGTTGAACACTGAAGCTTTCTTT
CASRTTGLNTEAFF
>TRBJ2-7|TRBV7-8|NA|NA
TGTGCCAGCAGCCCGAAGGAGGTTTACTCCTACGAGCAGTACTTC
CASSPKEVYSYEQYF
>TRBJ2-7|TRBV28|TRBD2|NA
TGTGCCAGCAGCCCTGGACTAGCACGGCGTGACGAGCAGTACTTC
CASSPGLARRDEQYF
>TRBJ2-3|TRBV6-6|TRBD2|NA
TGTGCCAGCAGTGTTAGCGGGGGCAGCGCAGATACGCAGTATTTT
CASSVSGGSADTQYF
>TRBJ2-1|TRBV4-1|NA|NA
TGCGCCAGCAGCCAAGTTGGAGCCCTGATGTGGTTCTTC
CASSQVGALMWFF
>TRBJ1-6|TRBV5-6|NA|NA
TGTGCCAGCAGCTTGGGAGGCTCCTATAATTCACCCCTCCACTTT
CASSLGGSYNSPLHF
>TRBJ2-5|TRBV14|NA|few
TGTGCCAGCAGCCAAGATCTCGAGGGTGGTTGGCAAGAGACCCAGTACTTC
CASSQDLEGGWQETQYF
>TRBJ1-4|TRBV4-1|TRBD1|NA
TGCGCCAGCAGGGATCCCCTAGGGGACAGGGTTGGGAAACTGTTTTTT
CASRDPLGDRVGKLFF
>TRBJ2-7|TRBV29-1|NA|NA
TGCAGCGTTGAAGAACCTGCGGGGGCAGAGCAGTACTTC
CSVEEPAGAEQYF